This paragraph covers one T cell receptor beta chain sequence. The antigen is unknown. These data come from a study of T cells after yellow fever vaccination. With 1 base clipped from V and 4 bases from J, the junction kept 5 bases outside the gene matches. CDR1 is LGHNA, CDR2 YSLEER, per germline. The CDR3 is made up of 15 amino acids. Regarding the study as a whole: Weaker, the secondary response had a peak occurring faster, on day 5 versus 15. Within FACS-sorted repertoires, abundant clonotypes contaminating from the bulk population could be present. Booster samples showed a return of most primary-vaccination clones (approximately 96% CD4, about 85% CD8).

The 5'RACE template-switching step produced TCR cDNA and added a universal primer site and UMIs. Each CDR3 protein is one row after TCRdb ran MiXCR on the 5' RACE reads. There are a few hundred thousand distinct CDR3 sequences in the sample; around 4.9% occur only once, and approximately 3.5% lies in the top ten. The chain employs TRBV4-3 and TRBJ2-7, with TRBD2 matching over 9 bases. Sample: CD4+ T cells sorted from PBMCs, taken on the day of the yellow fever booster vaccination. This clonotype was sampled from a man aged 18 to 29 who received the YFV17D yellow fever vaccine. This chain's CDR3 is CASSQGAGGVYEQYF. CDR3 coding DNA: TGCGCCAGCAGCCAAGGCGCGGGGGGGGTTTACGAGCAGTACTTC.